This TCR beta chain came from a study of T cell responses to AZD1222 COVID-19 vaccine. Points on this clone: The target antigen is unknown.

Findings and caveats of the study: Variant regions that are unmutated are reportedly the target of nearly half of spike-specific TCRs. Repertoire sampling occurred only after the peak T cell response. Regions 160-218 and 743-854 held dominance among vaccine-associated CD4 TCRs, which spanned spike. Receipt of two AZD1222 doses was followed by a rise in Spike-specific TCR breadth and depth.

This table comes from immunoSEQ multiplex PCR, and its TCRdb copy is limited to in-frame clones, with some not included. This table has 100,000 or so clones, about 86% appearing once. There are 16 residues in the CDR3. V lost 3 bases, J lost 3 bases, and 8 bases stayed unmatched. CDR1 and CDR2 from the germline V gene are MRHNA and SNTAGT. The TCR comes from an adult in good health. This sequence joins TRBV6-4 and TRBJ1-1; 9 bases are a match to TRBD1. The material sequenced was peripheral blood, taken on day 0 of AZD1222 vaccination. This CDR3 reads CASSEHRGRADTEAFF. CDR3 DNA: TGTGCCAGCAGTGAGCACAGGGGGCGCGCGGACACTGAAGCTTTCTTT.